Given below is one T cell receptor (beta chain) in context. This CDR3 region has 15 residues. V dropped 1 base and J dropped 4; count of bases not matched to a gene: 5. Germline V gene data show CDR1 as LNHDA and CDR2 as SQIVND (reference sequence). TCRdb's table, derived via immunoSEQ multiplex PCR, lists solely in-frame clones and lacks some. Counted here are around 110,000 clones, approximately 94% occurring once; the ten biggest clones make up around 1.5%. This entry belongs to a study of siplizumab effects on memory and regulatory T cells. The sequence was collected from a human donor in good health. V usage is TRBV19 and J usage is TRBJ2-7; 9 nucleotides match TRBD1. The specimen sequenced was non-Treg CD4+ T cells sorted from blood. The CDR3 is CASSIAGTGLYEQYF. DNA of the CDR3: TGTGCCAGTAGTATAGCTGGGACAGGGTTGTACGAGCAGTACTTC.